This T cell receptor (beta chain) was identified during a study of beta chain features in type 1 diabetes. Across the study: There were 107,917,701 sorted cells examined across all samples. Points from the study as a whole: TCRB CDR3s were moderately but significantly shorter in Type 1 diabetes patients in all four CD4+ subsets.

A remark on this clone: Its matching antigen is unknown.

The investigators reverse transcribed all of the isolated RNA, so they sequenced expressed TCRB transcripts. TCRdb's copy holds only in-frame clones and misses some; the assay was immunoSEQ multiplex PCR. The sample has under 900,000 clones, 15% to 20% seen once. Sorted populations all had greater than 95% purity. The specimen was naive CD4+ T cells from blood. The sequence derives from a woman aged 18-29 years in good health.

The CDR3 loop is CASSRDYARELFF. In nucleotides, the CDR3 is TGTGCCAGCAGCCGAGACTATGCCAGGGAGCTGTTTTTT. The chain is built from TRBV14 and TRBJ2-2; possibly TRBD2 for D (5 bases). Germline assignment: CDR1 SGHDN and CDR2 FVKESK. The CDR3 covers 13 residues. The V and J ends lost 4 bases and 9 bases respectively, with 12 bases between them.